These 22 T cell receptor beta chains share one sample of origin, sequenced in a study of shared clonotypes between healthy human individuals. The method was immunoSEQ multiplex PCR; TCRdb's version includes in-frame clones alone and lacks a portion of them. The table records over 2 million clones, 85% to 95% of them present only once. The sequenced sample was naive CD4+ T cells sorted from blood. Subset described: CD45RA+ positively selected. The source is a man younger than 35 in good health.

V gene TRBV6-5 combines with J gene TRBJ1-3, with a tentative D call TRBD1 (5 bases). Trimming took 5 bases from V and 4 from J, leaving 9 bases between them. In germline, CDR1 is MNHEY, CDR2 SVGAGI. The CDR3 consists of 13 residues. CDR3 in amino acids: CASSQGPGNTIYF. The CDR3 region has the DNA TGTGCCAGCAGTCAGGGACCGGGAAACACCATATATTTT.

The V gene is TRBV7-9, the J gene TRBJ1-2, with a tentative D call TRBD1 (6 bases). The CDR3 totals 15 residues. V was trimmed by 3 bases and J by 2 bases, leaving 13 bases between them. Germline-derived CDR1 and CDR2 are SEHNR and FQNEAQ (reference sequence). The CDR3 here is CASSLAPGVNYGYTF. The CDR3 DNA follows: TGTGCCAGCAGCTTGGCCCCAGGGGTGAACTATGGCTACACCTTC.

The gene calls are TRBV5-1 and TRBJ2-2; 9 bases map to TRBD2. There are 15 residues in the CDR3. V dropped 6 bases and J dropped 1; count of bases not matched to a gene: 4. Germline V gene lookup returns CDR1 SGHRS and CDR2 YFSETQ. Here the CDR3 reads CASTLAGVNTGELFF. The CDR3 nucleotides are TGCGCCAGCACTTTAGCGGGAGTGAACACCGGGGAGCTGTTTTTT.

The CDR3 loop reads CASSYGRVGNQPQHF. The CDR3 DNA sequence: TGTGCCAGCAGTTACGGCAGGGTTGGCAATCAGCCCCAGCATTTT. V is TRBV6-5 and J is TRBJ1-5, with D perhaps matching TRBD1 (5 bases). This CDR3 spans 15 amino acids. V dropped 2 bases and J dropped 2 bases, with 10 bases sitting between them. Germline V gene lookup returns CDR1 MNHEY and CDR2 SVGAGI.

This sequence joins TRBV5-4 and TRBJ2-7; 15 nucleotides match TRBD2. Germline lookup yields CDR1 SGHNT and CDR2 YYREEE (reference sequence). The CDR3 has 18 amino acids. Trimming cost V 2 bases and J 1 base; bases outside gene matches: 7. The CDR3 nucleotides read TGTGCCAGCAGCTTCCCGGGACTAGCGGGAGGACGGTCCTACGAGCAGTACTTC. This translates into CASSFPGLAGGRSYEQYF.

The chain joins TRBV11-3 to TRBJ2-2, with a possible D match to TRBD2 (5 bases). Germline values: CDR1 SGHNT, CDR2 YENEEA. V lost 5 bases and J 3 bases, leaving 16 bases between the germline ends. This CDR3 region has 16 residues. This CDR3 reads CASSPRYSADTGELFF. CDR3 in DNA: TGTGCCAGCAGCCCCCGGTATAGCGCAGACACCGGGGAGCTGTTTTTT.

This sequence joins TRBV19 and TRBJ2-1, with TRBD2 as a possible D gene (6 bases). Germline values: CDR1 LNHDA, CDR2 SQIVND (reference sequence). The V end lost 4 bases, the J end lost 7 bases, and 17 bases lay between the germline ends. The length of the CDR3 is 15 residues. In DNA, the CDR3 is TGTGCCAGTAGTACCCCGACCCCTGCGGGGAATGAGCAGTTCTTC. Translating gives CASSTPTPAGNEQFF.

The J gene is TRBJ2-5, the V gene TRBV5-1, with 8 bases identical to TRBD1. The CDR3 is 14 amino acids. From germline, CDR1 is SGHRS and CDR2 YFSETQ. Losses at the gene ends were 4 bases for V and 4 bases for J; bases not matched to a gene: 6. CDR3 sequence: CASSRQGQAETQYF. As DNA, the CDR3 is TGCGCCAGCAGCAGGCAGGGACAGGCAGAGACCCAGTACTTC.

The chain joins TRBV7-9 to TRBJ2-1, with a possible D match to TRBD2 (5 bases). The CDR3 spans 15 residues. Per the germline V gene, CDR1 is SEHNR and CDR2 is FQNEAQ (reference sequence). V was cut by 5 bases and J by 0 bases, with 11 bases left in between. The CDR3 is CASSPRGSSYNEQFF. In DNA form, the CDR3 reads TGTGCCAGCAGCCCTCGGGGAAGCTCCTACAATGAGCAGTTCTTC.

This clone was counted a single time. V and J are TRBV7-9 and TRBJ2-7; either TRBD1 or TRBD2 may fit D (5 bases each). The CDR3 spans 15 residues. Trimming shortened V by 5 bases and J by 5 bases, and 19 bases separated the two germline ends. Germline V gene sequence: CDR1 SEHNR, CDR2 FQNEAQ (reference sequence). The CDR3 DNA reads TGTGCCAGCAGCCCCGGGACGATTCATGGGGACGAGCAGTACTTC. Translated: CASSPGTIHGDEQYF.

This clone appeared a few times. The CDR3 sequence: CAWSVPGGPPDNYGYTF. The DNA of the CDR3 is TGTGCCTGGAGTGTACCGGGGGGCCCACCTGATAACTATGGCTACACCTTC. This chain joins TRBV30 and TRBJ1-2, with a possible D match to TRBD1 (6 bases). The V and J ends lost 0 bases and 1 base respectively, with 18 bases between them. The length of the CDR3 is 17 residues. Germline V gene data show CDR1 as GTSNPN and CDR2 as SVGIG (reference sequence).

The DNA for the CDR3 is TGTGCCAGCAGCCCCGGCGGGACGCGCGGGGAGCTGTTTTTT. This codes for CASSPGGTRGELFF. The chain carries TRBV11-3 and TRBJ2-2; maybe TRBD2 (6 bases). Trimming took off 5 bases at V and 7 bases at J, with 14 bases between the two ends. The CDR3 contains 14 residues. Germline V lookup: CDR1 SGHNT, CDR2 YENEEA. Full variable domain (missing parts from reference TRBV11-3 and TRBJ2-2): EAGVVQSPRYKIIEKKQPVAFWCNPISGHNTLYWYLQNLGQGPELLIRYENEEAVDDSQLPKDRFSAERLKGVDSTLKIQPAELGDSAVYLCASSPGGTRGELFFGEGSRLTVL.

The chain employs TRBV30 and TRBJ1-1; possible D gene TRBD1, 5 bases. Germline V gene lookup returns CDR1 GTSNPN and CDR2 SVGIG (reference sequence). CDR3 length: 12 residues. Trimming took 6 bases from V and 6 from J, leaving 14 bases between them. The CDR3 loop is CACREVSAEAFF. CDR3 nucleotide sequence: TGTGCCTGCAGGGAGGTGTCGGCTGAAGCTTTCTTT.

Worth noting for this clone: The same CDR3 can be traced to other DNA sequences in this sample. The V gene is TRBV18, the J gene TRBJ2-5, with 9 bases fitting TRBD1. The CDR3 has 13 residues. Trimming cost V 4 bases and J 3 bases; bases outside gene matches: 0. CDR1 is KGHSH and CDR2 is LQKENI in the germline V gene. The CDR3 is CASSRTGEETQYF. The CDR3 bases are TGTGCCAGCTCACGGACAGGGGAAGAGACCCAGTACTTC. Using reference TRBV18 and TRBJ2-5 for the parts outside the CDR3, the full variable domain is NAGVMQNPRHLVRRRGQEARLRCSPMKGHSHVYWYRQLPEEGLKFMVYLQKENIIDESGMPKERFSAEFPKEGPSILRIQQVVRGDSAAYFCASSRTGEETQYFGPGTRLLVL.

This sequence joins TRBV4-3 and TRBJ2-5, with D hard to call. Deletions cut 7 bases from V and 5 bases from J, with 11 bases between. The CDR3 extends over 12 amino acids. Germline values: CDR1 LGHNA, CDR2 YSLEER. This CDR3 is CASNAGMETQYF. The DNA for the CDR3 is TGCGCCAGCAACGCCGGAATGGAGACCCAGTACTTC.

The chain carries TRBV6-5 and TRBJ2-5; no reliable D call. The CDR3 consists of 14 residues. Trimming took 0 bases from V and 5 from J, leaving 10 bases between them. The germline gives CDR1 MNHEY, CDR2 SVGAGI. For the CDR3, the DNA is TGTGCCAGCAGTTACTCCGTTGCTATCGAGACCCAGTACTTC. The encoded protein is CASSYSVAIETQYF.

The V call is TRBV18, the J call TRBJ2-7; 8 bases are shared with TRBD2. This CDR3 is 17 amino acids long. J gave up 7 bases and V 2 bases, and 16 bases lay outside the gene matches. The germline V gene has CDR1 KGHSH and CDR2 LQKENI. The CDR3 reads CASSPIEIAGNSGEQYF. The CDR3 DNA sequence: TGTGCCAGCTCACCAATCGAAATAGCGGGAAACTCGGGGGAGCAGTACTTC.

This rearrangement joins TRBV27 to TRBJ1-4; D uncertain. The CDR3 covers 15 residues. Trimming shortened V by 2 bases and J by 7 bases, and 14 bases separated the two germline ends. The germline V gene encodes CDR1 MNHEY and CDR2 SMNVEV (reference sequence). CDR3 residues: CASSLRLGPIEKLFF. The CDR3 DNA follows: TGTGCCAGCAGTTTAAGGTTAGGACCGATTGAAAAACTGTTTTTT.

The V and J genes are TRBV25-1 and TRBJ1-2; TRBD1 might be the D (6 bases). The CDR3 spans 14 residues. CDR1 is MGHDK, CDR2 SYGVNS, per germline. V lost 3 bases and J 6 bases, leaving 14 bases between the germline ends. CDR3 bases: TGTGCCAGCAGTGATTATACAGGGAATCATGGCTACACCTTC. Translation: CASSDYTGNHGYTF.

Comment on this clone: The sample contains more than one DNA sequence encoding this CDR3. The chain is built from TRBV30 and TRBJ2-3; no clear D. Deletions cut 5 bases from V and 5 bases from J, with 11 bases between. The CDR3 loop spans 12 amino acids. Germline CDR1 reads GTSNPN; CDR2 reads SVGIG (reference sequence). CDR3 nucleotide sequence: TGTGCCTGGTCTCCCTCCGGAGATACGCAGTATTTT. Amino acids: CAWSPSGDTQYF.

This chain joins TRBV6-5 and TRBJ1-1; D is ambiguous. This CDR3 contains 14 residues. Germline lookup yields CDR1 MNHEY and CDR2 SVGAGI. V shed 7 bases and J shed 0 bases, with 12 bases lying between them. DNA of the CDR3: TGTGCCAGCACCTTACGTGGTTTGAACACTGAAGCTTTCTTT. This sequence encodes CASTLRGLNTEAFF.

This clone has a single count. This chain connects TRBV6-5 to TRBJ2-7; D is undetermined. CDR1 MNHEY and CDR2 SVGAGI come from the germline V gene. This CDR3 region has 12 residues. The V gene lost 7 bases and the J gene lost 2 bases, with 9 bases spanning the gap. The CDR3 spells CASTNGAYEQYF. The CDR3 nucleotides read TGTGCCAGCACCAACGGCGCCTACGAGCAGTACTTC.